The clone carrying this T cell receptor (beta chain) appeared a few times. The protocol was immunoSEQ multiplex PCR, while the TCRdb copy is restricted to in-frame clones and leaves out a portion. The data hold 35,000 or so clones, with approximately 88% observed a single time. The source of the sample is a study of T cells in localized non-small cell lung cancer. This CDR3 has 14 residues. Germline-derived CDR1 and CDR2 are MGHRA and YSYEKL. With 3 bases removed from V and 7 bases from J, the gap between germline ends came to 15 bases. The chain couples TRBV4-1 to TRBJ1-1, with D possibly TRBD1 on 6 matching bases. The material was peripheral blood, obtained before any cancer treatment. The sequence was collected from a woman between 35 and 70 years old with stage I lung adenocarcinoma. CDR3 DNA sequence: TGCGCCAGCAGCCAGGCGACAGGTCGAGGTGAAGCTTTCTTT. It translates to CASSQATGRGEAFF.